This TCR beta chain was captured by sequencing in a study of PD-1 blockade in classical Hodgkin lymphoma. General study points: The study reported lower baseline TCR diversity in newly diagnosed patients than in healthy donors. Complete responders had baseline diversity similar to newly diagnosed patients. Nivolumab starters within 1 year of ASCT were excluded.

The protocol was immunoSEQ multiplex PCR, while the TCRdb copy is restricted to in-frame clones and leaves out a portion. The data show about 39,000 clones, 75% to 85% seen once. The trim removed 3 bases at V and 6 bases at J, leaving 5 bases unmatched. Looked up from germline, CDR1 is KGHSH and CDR2 is LQKENI. This CDR3 has 14 amino acids. The sample's time point: cycle 4 day 1 (C4D1), after more than five weeks of nivolumab. Every patient relapsed after autologous stem cell transplantation, and brentuximab vedotin exposure varied. Complete response, partial response or progressive disease were the best responses. Note on this clone: Its antigen is currently unknown.

Sequenced material: peripheral blood mononuclear cells (PBMCs), taken before the fourth cycle of nivolumab. The gene calls are TRBV18 and TRBJ1-5; 7 nucleotides agree with TRBD1. This receptor was obtained from a human donor with classical Hodgkin lymphoma. The CDR3, as DNA: TGTGCCAGCTCACCCAACAGGGGTACTCAGCCCCAGCATTTT. It translates to CASSPNRGTQPQHF.